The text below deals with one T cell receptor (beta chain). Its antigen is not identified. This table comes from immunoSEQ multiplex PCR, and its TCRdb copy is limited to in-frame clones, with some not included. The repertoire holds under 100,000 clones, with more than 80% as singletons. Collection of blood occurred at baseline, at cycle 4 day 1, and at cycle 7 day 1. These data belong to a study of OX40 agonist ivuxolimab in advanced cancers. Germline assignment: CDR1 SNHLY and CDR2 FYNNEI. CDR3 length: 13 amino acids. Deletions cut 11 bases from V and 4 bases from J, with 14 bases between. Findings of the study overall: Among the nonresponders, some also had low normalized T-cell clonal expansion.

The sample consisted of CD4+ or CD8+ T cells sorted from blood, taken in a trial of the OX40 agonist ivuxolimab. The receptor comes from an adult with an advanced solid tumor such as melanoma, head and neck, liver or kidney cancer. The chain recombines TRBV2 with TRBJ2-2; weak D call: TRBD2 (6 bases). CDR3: CAPPGDVTGELFF. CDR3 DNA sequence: TGTGCCCCCCCGGGGGACGTCACCGGGGAGCTGTTTTTT.